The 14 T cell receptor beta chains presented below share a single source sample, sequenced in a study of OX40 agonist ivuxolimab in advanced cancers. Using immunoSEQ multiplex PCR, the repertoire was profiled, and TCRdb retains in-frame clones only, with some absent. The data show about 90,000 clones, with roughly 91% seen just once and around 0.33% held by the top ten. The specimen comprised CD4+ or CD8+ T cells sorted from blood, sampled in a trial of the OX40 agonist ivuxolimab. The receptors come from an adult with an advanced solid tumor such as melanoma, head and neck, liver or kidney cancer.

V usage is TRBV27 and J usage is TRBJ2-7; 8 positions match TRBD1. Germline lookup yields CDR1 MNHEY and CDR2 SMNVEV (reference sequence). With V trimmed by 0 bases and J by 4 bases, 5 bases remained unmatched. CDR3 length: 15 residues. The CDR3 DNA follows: TGTGCCAGCAGTTTATCGGCAGGGGGCCGGTACGAGCAGTACTTC. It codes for CASSLSAGGRYEQYF.

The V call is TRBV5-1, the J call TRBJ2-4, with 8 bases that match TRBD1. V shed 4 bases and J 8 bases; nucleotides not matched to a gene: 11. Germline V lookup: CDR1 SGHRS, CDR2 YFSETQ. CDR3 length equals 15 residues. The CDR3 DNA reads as TGCGCCAGCAGCGTTTCACAGGGGGATTCGTACATTCAGTACTTC. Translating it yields CASSVSQGDSYIQYF.

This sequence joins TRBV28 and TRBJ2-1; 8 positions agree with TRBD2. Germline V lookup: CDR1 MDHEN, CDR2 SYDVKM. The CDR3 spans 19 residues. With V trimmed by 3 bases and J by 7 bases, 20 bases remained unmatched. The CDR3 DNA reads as TGTGCCAGCAGTTTTAGGTCATCCAGCGGGAGACAAGGTAGGAATGAGCAGTTCTTC. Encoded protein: CASSFRSSSGRQGRNEQFF.

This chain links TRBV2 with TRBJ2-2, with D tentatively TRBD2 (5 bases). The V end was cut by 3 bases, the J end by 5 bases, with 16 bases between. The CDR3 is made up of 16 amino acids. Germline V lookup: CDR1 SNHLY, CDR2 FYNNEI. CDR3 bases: TGTGCCAGCAGTGAGGCTCGGCGGGCAGAAACCGGGGAGCTGTTTTTT. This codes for CASSEARRAETGELFF.

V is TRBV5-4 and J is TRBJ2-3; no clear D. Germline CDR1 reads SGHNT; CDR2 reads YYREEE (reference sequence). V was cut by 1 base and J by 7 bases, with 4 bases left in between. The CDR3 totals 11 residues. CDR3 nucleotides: TGTGCCAGCAGCTTGTCAAATACGCAGTATTTT. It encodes CASSLSNTQYF.

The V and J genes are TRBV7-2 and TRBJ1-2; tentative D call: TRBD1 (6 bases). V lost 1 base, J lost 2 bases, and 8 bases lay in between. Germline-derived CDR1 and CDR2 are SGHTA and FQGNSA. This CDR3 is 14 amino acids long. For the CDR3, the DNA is TGTGCCAGCAGCTTAGGAGGGGGGAACTATGGCTACACCTTC. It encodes CASSLGGGNYGYTF.

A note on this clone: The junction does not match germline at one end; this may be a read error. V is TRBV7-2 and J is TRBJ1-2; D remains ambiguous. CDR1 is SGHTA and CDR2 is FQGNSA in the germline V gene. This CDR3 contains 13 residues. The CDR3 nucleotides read TGTGTCAGCAGCACAACGGGAAACTATGGCTACACCTTC. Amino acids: CVSSTTGNYGYTF.

CDR3 bases: TGTGCCAGCAGGAACCAGGGGGCTGGTGAGCAGTTCTTC. It specifies CASRNQGAGEQFF. The chain carries TRBV28 and TRBJ2-1; 8 nucleotides align to TRBD1. This CDR3 has 13 amino acids. The germline CDR1 and CDR2 sequences are MDHEN and SYDVKM. After removal of 6 bases from V and 9 bases from J, the junction contained 7 bases not matched to a gene.

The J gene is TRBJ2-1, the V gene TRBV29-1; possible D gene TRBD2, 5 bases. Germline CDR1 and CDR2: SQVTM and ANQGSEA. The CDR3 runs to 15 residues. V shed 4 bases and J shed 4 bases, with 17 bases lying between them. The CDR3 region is CSVGFSGSPYNEQFF. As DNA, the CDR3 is TGCAGCGTTGGCTTCTCGGGGTCCCCTTACAATGAGCAGTTCTTC.

In DNA, the CDR3 is TGTGCCAGCTCTAAACTAGCAGACCTCTCCGAGCAGTACTTC. Amino acids: CASSKLADLSEQYF. The chain has TRBV18 and TRBJ2-7; possible D gene TRBD2, 6 bases. The germline gives CDR1 KGHSH, CDR2 LQKENI. The length of the CDR3 is 14 residues. Trimming left V 6 bases short and J 6 bases short, with 18 bases between.

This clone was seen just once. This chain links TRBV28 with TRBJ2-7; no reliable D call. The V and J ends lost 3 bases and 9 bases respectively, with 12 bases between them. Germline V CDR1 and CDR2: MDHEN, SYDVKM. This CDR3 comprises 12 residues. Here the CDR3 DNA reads TGTGCCAGCAGTTTTGGGTTATCCGGGCAGTACTTC. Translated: CASSFGLSGQYF.

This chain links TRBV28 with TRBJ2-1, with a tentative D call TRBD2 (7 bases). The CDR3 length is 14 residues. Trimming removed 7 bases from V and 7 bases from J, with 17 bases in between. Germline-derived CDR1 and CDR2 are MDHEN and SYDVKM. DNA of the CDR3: TGTGCCAGCAAACTGGGACGGGGGGCAAATGAGCAGTTCTTC. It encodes CASKLGRGANEQFF.

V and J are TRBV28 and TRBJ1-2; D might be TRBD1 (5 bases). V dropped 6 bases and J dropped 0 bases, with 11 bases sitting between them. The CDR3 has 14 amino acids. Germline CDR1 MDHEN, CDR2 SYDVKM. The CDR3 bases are TGTGCCAGCAGGGCAGGGACCTCTAACTATGGCTACACCTTC. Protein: CASRAGTSNYGYTF.

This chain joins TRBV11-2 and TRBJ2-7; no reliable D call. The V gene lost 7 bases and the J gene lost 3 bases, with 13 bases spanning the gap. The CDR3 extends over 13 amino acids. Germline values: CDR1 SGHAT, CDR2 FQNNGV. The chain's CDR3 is CASTRSRYYEQYF. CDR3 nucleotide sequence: TGTGCCAGCACCCGAAGTCGTTACTACGAGCAGTACTTC. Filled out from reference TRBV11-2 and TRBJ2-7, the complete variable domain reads EAGVAQSPRYKIIEKRQSVAFWCNPISGHATLYWYQQILGQGPKLLIQFQNNGVVDDSQLPKDRFSAERLKGVDSTLKIQPAKLEDSAVYLCASTRSRYYEQYFGPGTRLTVT.